Listed here are 31 T cell receptor beta chains from one sample, sequenced in a study of CDR3 diversity in severe acne. TCRdb passed the PCR reads through MiXCR, listing each CDR3 protein once. The table includes roughly 100,000 distinct CDR3 sequences, 51% detected once. Sequencing input: blood. Receptors were obtained from a male donor with acne.

V and J are TRBV20-1 and TRBJ2-1, with 11 bases fitting TRBD2. Unmatched junction bases numbered 8, after V lost 6 bases and J lost 4 bases. CDR1 and CDR2 (germline): DFQATT, SNEGSKA (reference sequence). The length of the CDR3 is 15 residues. The CDR3 here is CSAPSGRSTYNEQFF. Here the CDR3 DNA reads TGCAGTGCCCCTAGCGGGAGGTCCACTTACAATGAGCAGTTCTTC.

As to this clonotype: Germline and junction disagree at one end, which may indicate a read error. This chain's CDR3 is CASSSHGYGTGSRNGQFF. CDR3 DNA: TGTGCCAGCAGCTCACACGGCTACGGGACCGGGAGCCGCAATGGGCAGTTCTTC. The chain uses TRBV7-9 and TRBJ2-1; D is possibly TRBD2 (6 bases). This CDR3 has 18 residues. CDR1 SEHNR and CDR2 FQNEAQ come from the germline V gene (reference sequence). The whole variable domain, filled in from reference TRBV7-9 and TRBJ2-1, reads DTGVSQNPRHKITKRGQNVTFRCDPISEHNRLYWYRQTLGQGPEFLTYFQNEAQLEKSRLLSDRFSAERPKGSFSTLEIQRTEQGDSAMYLCASSSHGYGTGSRNGQFFGPGTRLTVL.

Relative to its sample, this clonotype is medium-sized. The rearrangement links TRBV10-3 to TRBJ2-3; 8 bases match TRBD1. CDR3 length equals 15 residues. CDR1 is ENHRY and CDR2 is SYGVKD in the germline V gene. J gave up 2 bases and V 2 bases, and 3 bases lay outside the gene matches. The DNA for the CDR3 is TGTGCCATCAGTGAGGGACAGGGCCTCACAGATACGCAGTATTTT. This gives the protein CAISEGQGLTDTQYF.

The rearrangement links TRBV10-3 to TRBJ2-5, with no clear D. V shed 11 bases and J shed 5 bases, with 3 bases lying between them. CDR1 is ENHRY, CDR2 SYGVKD, per germline. The length of the CDR3 is 8 residues. The CDR3 reads CAGETQYF. For the CDR3, the DNA is TGTGCCGGGGAGACCCAGTACTTC.

J is TRBJ1-2 and V is TRBV7-2, with D hard to call. Trimming shortened V by 3 bases and J by 6 bases, and 8 bases separated the two germline ends. The germline CDR1 and CDR2 sequences are SGHTA and FQGNSA. The CDR3 covers 12 residues. The CDR3 here is CASSFMQDGYTF. CDR3 sequence (DNA): TGTGCCAGCAGCTTCATGCAGGATGGCTACACCTTC.

J is TRBJ1-2 and V is TRBV20-1; possibly TRBD1 for D (6 bases). The germline V gene encodes CDR1 DFQATT and CDR2 SNEGSKA (reference sequence). V lost 5 bases, J lost 6 bases, and 25 bases lay in between. The CDR3 is made up of 16 amino acids. The CDR3 coding sequence is TGCAGTGCTGCAACCGGGACAAGTAATCGTGTCCATGGCTACACCTTC. This sequence encodes CSAATGTSNRVHGYTF.

The chain carries TRBV7-8 and TRBJ2-5; TRBD2 agrees at 11 bases. The CDR3 has 16 amino acids. The V gene end was trimmed by 5 bases and the J gene end by 1 base; junction bases not matched to a gene: 6. Looked up from germline, CDR1 is SGHVS and CDR2 is FQNEAQ. CDR3 amino acids: CASSEPGLAVQETQYF. Written as DNA, the CDR3 is TGTGCCAGCAGCGAACCGGGACTAGCGGTCCAAGAGACCCAGTACTTC.

The CDR3 sequence is CSVEVANPTYEQYF. The DNA for the CDR3 is TGCAGCGTTGAGGTGGCTAACCCAACCTACGAGCAGTACTTC. The chain is built from TRBV29-1 and TRBJ2-7; D unresolved. Trimming took off 3 bases at V and 2 bases at J, with 14 bases between the two ends. Germline loops: CDR1 SQVTM, CDR2 ANQGSEA. The CDR3 is made up of 14 amino acids.

The table lists this clonotype with a few counts. The chain has TRBV14 and TRBJ1-4; D ambiguous. Trimming took 5 bases from V and 6 from J, leaving 7 bases between them. There are 12 residues in the CDR3. In germline, CDR1 is SGHDN, CDR2 FVKESK. CDR3 sequence reads: CASSGRDEKLFF. In DNA, the CDR3 is TGTGCCAGCAGCGGGCGGGATGAAAAACTGTTTTTT.

With regard to this clonotype: The junction does not match germline at one end; this may be a read error. V and J are TRBV20-1 and TRBJ2-7, with D maybe TRBD1 (5 bases). The length of the CDR3 is 13 residues. Germline assignment: CDR1 DFQATT and CDR2 SNEGSKA (reference sequence). In DNA, the CDR3 is TGCAGTGCCGGACGCGACAGTACCTATGAGCAGTACTTC. It codes for CSAGRDSTYEQYF.

This clonotype was seen many times. The chain links TRBV2 to TRBJ2-5; 8 bases map to TRBD1. The V segment lost 6 bases and the J segment 5 bases; nucleotides outside the gene matches: 11. This CDR3 region has 15 residues. Germline V gene data show CDR1 as SNHLY and CDR2 as FYNNEI. CDR3: CASRKGSGGGETQYF. The CDR3 DNA is TGTGCCAGCAGGAAGGGGTCAGGGGGCGGGGAGACCCAGTACTTC.

About this clonotype: An end of the junction differs from the germline gene, which may be a read error. CDR3 sequence: CSVTQGTAYEQCF. DNA of the CDR3: TGCAGTGTCACACAGGGGACTGCCTACGAGCAGTGCTTC. V gene TRBV20-1 combines with J gene TRBJ2-7; D is perhaps TRBD1 (7 bases). CDR3 length: 13 amino acids. CDR1 is DFQATT, CDR2 SNEGSKA, per germline (reference sequence).

Concerning this clonotype itself: A much more abundant neighbour one base away suggests this may be a read error. The rearrangement links TRBV18 to TRBJ2-3; 7 positions agree with TRBD2. CDR1 is KGHSH, CDR2 LQKENI, per germline. The CDR3 length is 15 residues. CDR3 amino acids: CVSSDGTSGTDTQYF. The DNA for the CDR3 is TGTGTCAGCTCAGACGGTACTAGCGGCACAGATACGCAGTATTTT.

About this clonotype: It may be a read error: a sequence one base away is much more abundant. The gene calls are TRBV9 and TRBJ1-1; perhaps TRBD1 as D (5 bases). V gave up 7 bases and J gave up 4 bases, with 20 bases separating them. The CDR3 loop spans 15 amino acids. Per the germline V gene, CDR1 is SGDLS and CDR2 is YYNGEE. The chain's CDR3 is CASGARDGRLTEAFF. In nucleotides, the CDR3 is TGTGCCAGCGGCGCCCGGGACGGACGACTCACTGAAGCTTTCTTT.

The chain recombines TRBV29-1 with TRBJ1-3; 9 positions agree with TRBD1. V shed 7 bases and J 4 bases; nucleotides not matched to a gene: 5. CDR3 length: 13 amino acids. CDR1 and CDR2 from the germline V gene are SQVTM and ANQGSEA. The DNA for the CDR3 is TGCAGCGCGCGGGGACAGGGAGGAAACACCATATATTTT. Residues: CSARGQGGNTIYF.

The rearrangement joins TRBV10-3 to TRBJ2-1, with 13 bases fitting TRBD2. V lost 7 bases to trimming and J lost 9 bases; unmatched junction nucleotides: 9. Per germline, CDR1 ENHRY and CDR2 SYGVKD. The CDR3 has 15 amino acids. The CDR3 region is CAITPGLAGVVEQFF. The CDR3, as DNA: TGTGCCATCACCCCCGGACTAGCGGGAGTTGTTGAGCAGTTCTTC.

The chain combines TRBV10-2 with TRBJ2-7, with 15 bases matching TRBD2. This CDR3 is 19 amino acids long. Unmatched junction bases numbered 11, after V lost 3 bases and J lost 2 bases. Germline V gene data show CDR1 as WSHSY and CDR2 as SAAADI. The CDR3 DNA sequence: TGCGCCAGCAGTGAACCTGGACTAGCGGGAGGGATTATTCCCTACGAGCAGTACTTC. It encodes CASSEPGLAGGIIPYEQYF.

The chain carries TRBV25-1 and TRBJ1-4; 10 bases are shared with TRBD1. V was clipped by 4 bases and J by 1 base; unmatched bases: 6. From germline, CDR1 is MGHDK and CDR2 SYGVNS. The CDR3 extends over 17 amino acids. CDR3 sequence (DNA): TGTGCCAGCAGTGGGGGACAGGGGAGAGGAACTAATGAAAAACTGTTTTTT. Residues: CASSGGQGRGTNEKLFF.

In this sample, this clonotype turned up many times. Relative to the germline gene, one junction end is altered; a read error may explain this. This sequence joins TRBV7-7 and TRBJ2-5; 16 bases are a match to TRBD2. Germline lookup yields CDR1 SSHAT and CDR2 FNYEAQ (reference sequence). This CDR3 has 16 amino acids. The CDR3, as DNA: TGTGCTAGCAGCCCGGGACTAGCGGGGGGGCGGGAGACCCAGTACTTC. It specifies CASSPGLAGGRETQYF.

The chain has TRBV29-1 and TRBJ2-7, with D possibly TRBD2 on 6 matching bases. The ends were cut back, 4 bases at V and 5 bases at J, with 12 bases in the middle. Germline CDR1 is SQVTM and CDR2 is ANQGSEA. The CDR3 length is 12 residues. CDR3 sequence reads: CSVGSGDHEQYF. CDR3 nucleotides: TGCAGCGTTGGGTCGGGGGACCACGAGCAGTACTTC.

The rearrangement links TRBV10-3 to TRBJ2-7; D is possibly TRBD2 (6 bases). The CDR3 loop spans 15 amino acids. V was cut by 10 bases and J by 2 bases, with 21 bases left in between. Per germline, CDR1 ENHRY and CDR2 SYGVKD. The CDR3: CASRSIQRATYEQYF. In DNA, the CDR3 is TGTGCCAGCAGAAGTATCCAGCGGGCGACCTACGAGCAGTACTTC.

The genes are TRBV14 and TRBJ2-3, with D perhaps matching TRBD1 or TRBD2 (5 bases each). The CDR3 sequence is 16 residues long. Germline V gene lookup returns CDR1 SGHDN and CDR2 FVKESK. The V end was cut by 0 bases, the J end by 8 bases, with 18 bases between. This CDR3 reads CASSQDFGTDVGTQYF. The CDR3 nucleotides are TGTGCCAGCAGCCAAGATTTTGGGACCGACGTGGGTACGCAGTATTTT.

In its sample, this clonotype was seen a few times. This chain joins TRBV9 and TRBJ2-7; TRBD1 matches at 11 bases. Per germline, CDR1 SGDLS and CDR2 YYNGEE. With 4 bases clipped from V and 3 bases from J, the junction kept 6 bases outside the gene matches. The CDR3 sequence is 15 residues long. The CDR3 protein is CASSFGTGGRYEQYF. In DNA, the CDR3 is TGTGCCAGCAGCTTCGGGACAGGGGGGCGCTACGAGCAGTACTTC.

The chain links TRBV25-1 to TRBJ1-5; 9 bases are shared with TRBD1. Losses at the gene ends were 5 bases for V and 5 bases for J; bases not matched to a gene: 10. There are 16 residues in the CDR3. Germline loops: CDR1 MGHDK, CDR2 SYGVNS. CDR3 region: CASSLATGGLDQPQHF. The CDR3 DNA sequence: TGTGCCAGCAGTTTGGCGACAGGGGGGTTGGATCAGCCCCAGCATTTT.

This clonotype has just a few counts. CDR3 in DNA: TGTGCCAGCAGTTCCCGGGACAGGCAGTACTTC. This encodes CASSSRDRQYF. The chain links TRBV7-9 to TRBJ2-7; 7 nucleotides align to TRBD1. This CDR3 contains 11 residues. Per the germline V gene, CDR1 is SEHNR and CDR2 is FQNEAQ (reference sequence). The V segment lost 6 bases and the J segment 9 bases; nucleotides outside the gene matches: 5.

This clonotype was observed many times. The chain employs TRBV29-1 and TRBJ2-1, with 14 bases identical to TRBD2. The germline CDR1 and CDR2 sequences are SQVTM and ANQGSEA. The CDR3 sequence is 21 residues long. Losses at the gene ends were 0 bases for V and 0 bases for J; bases not matched to a gene: 13. The CDR3 DNA reads as TGCAGCGTTGAAGACATGGGGACTAGCGGGAGAATATTGAACTCCTACAATGAGCAGTTCTTC. Translated, it gives CSVEDMGTSGRILNSYNEQFF.

The chain carries TRBV7-9 and TRBJ2-5; 12 bases fit TRBD1. Unmatched junction bases numbered 11, after V lost 5 bases and J lost 4 bases. CDR1 and CDR2 from the germline V gene are SEHNR and FQNEAQ (reference sequence). The CDR3 length is 17 residues. The CDR3 loop reads CASSGRDRGHLGETQYF. CDR3 bases: TGTGCCAGCAGCGGCCGGGACAGGGGGCATTTAGGAGAGACCCAGTACTTC.

J is TRBJ1-6 and V is TRBV7-9; D may be TRBD1 (5 bases). V lost 5 bases and J lost 10, with 18 bases in between. The CDR3 is 15 amino acids. Looked up from germline, CDR1 is SEHNR and CDR2 is FQNEAQ (reference sequence). CDR3 in DNA: TGTGCCAGCAGCCCAATTTTGGGGGGGAACTCACCCCTCCACTTT. Translated, it gives CASSPILGGNSPLHF.

The chain uses TRBV7-2 and TRBJ1-5; perhaps TRBD1 as D (5 bases). This CDR3 region has 13 residues. Germline CDR1 is SGHTA and CDR2 is FQGNSA. V lost 4 bases to trimming and J lost 6 bases, with 10 bases between them. DNA for the CDR3: TGTGCCAGCAGCTCCTGGGGCGGTCAGCCCCAGCATTTT. As protein: CASSSWGGQPQHF.

V is TRBV6-1 and J is TRBJ2-1, with 10 bases matching TRBD1. The CDR3 covers 16 residues. Germline loops: CDR1 MNHNS, CDR2 SASEGT. Trimming removed 1 base from V and 6 bases from J; junction bases left unmatched: 6. CDR3 sequence: CASSEGEGQGGNEQFF. The CDR3 nucleotides are TGTGCCAGCAGTGAAGGTGAAGGACAGGGGGGCAATGAGCAGTTCTTC.

This clonotype was seen a single time. The CDR3 is CASSSALHF. The CDR3 DNA reads TGTGCCAGCAGTTCCGCCCTCCACTTT. The chain is built from TRBV9 and TRBJ1-6; D uncertain. Germline V CDR1 and CDR2: SGDLS, YYNGEE. This CDR3 has 9 amino acids. Trimming cost V 5 bases and J 14 bases, with 5 bases left between them.